This entry lists 14 T cell receptor beta chains sequenced from one sample in a study of human T cells and chemical hapten exposure. The sample's time point: pre-sensitization, week 0. This sample's treatment: therapeutic diphenylcyclopropenone sensitization with weekly scalp DPC. Using its own MiXCR run on the RACE reads, TCRdb lists one record per CDR3 protein. The sample contains roughly 260,000 distinct CDR3 sequences, more than 6.5% of which appear only once. The material sequenced was whole blood, taken in connection with sensitization to the hapten diphenylcyclopropenone (DPC). The receptors shown here come from a middle-aged woman with alopecia areata. Some clones in this sample may be carry-over from other donors' samples.

This clonotype occurred a few times. The chain carries TRBV12-3 or TRBV12-4 and TRBJ2-1, with TRBD2 matching over 8 bases. V shed 8 bases, J shed 0 bases, and the junction held 6 bases outside the gene matches. The CDR3 totals 15 residues. In nucleotides, the CDR3 is TGTGCCAGCCGGGAAAGCGGGAGCTCCTACAATGAGCAGTTCTTC. This gives the protein CASRESGSSYNEQFF.

This sequence joins TRBV7-8 and TRBJ2-7; D call uncertain. CDR1 SGHVS and CDR2 FQNEAQ come from the germline V gene. The V end lost 0 bases, the J end lost 6 bases, and 9 bases lay between the germline ends. CDR3 length: 13 residues. The CDR3 region has the DNA TGTGCCAGCAGCTTAGCTCCTGGGCGCGAGCAGTACTTC. Protein product: CASSLAPGREQYF.

This clonotype was recorded many times. The chain uses TRBV29-1 and TRBJ1-1; no reliable D call. Germline loops: CDR1 SQVTM, CDR2 ANQGSEA. This CDR3 contains 10 residues. V shed 3 bases and J shed 7 bases, with 6 bases lying between them. The CDR3: CSVEVLEAFF. The CDR3 DNA is TGCAGCGTTGAGGTTCTTGAAGCTTTCTTT.

This clonotype was counted ten times or more. The CDR3 DNA reads as TGCAGTGCAAAGCCAGGGGTGAACACTGAAGCTTTCTTT. This codes for CSAKPGVNTEAFF. The J gene is TRBJ1-1, the V gene TRBV20-1, with D possibly being TRBD1 (6 bases). V was clipped by 6 bases and J by 0 bases, with 11 bases between them. The V gene's germline CDR1 is DFQATT and CDR2 SNEGSKA (reference sequence). The CDR3 is made up of 13 amino acids.

This rearrangement joins TRBV12-3 or TRBV12-4 to TRBJ2-1; 12 bases are a match to TRBD2. The V segment lost 5 bases and the J segment 0 bases; nucleotides outside the gene matches: 5. The CDR3 extends over 17 amino acids. In DNA form, the CDR3 reads TGTGCCAGCAGTCGTCGGACTAGCGGGGTCTCCTACAATGAGCAGTTCTTC. This sequence encodes CASSRRTSGVSYNEQFF.

Notes on this clonotype: This may stem from a read error, because a much larger clone lies one nucleotide away. V usage is TRBV6-2 or TRBV6-3 and J usage is TRBJ1-1; D not certain. The length of the CDR3 is 12 residues. The germline gives CDR1 MNHEY, CDR2 SVGEGT. CDR3 in DNA: TGTGACAGCAGTTACTCGATGAGTGAAGCTTTCTTT. The encoded protein is CDSSYSMSEAFF.

This clonotype was counted between two and nine times. This chain uses TRBV3-1 with TRBJ1-1; D possibly corresponds to TRBD1 (5 bases). The CDR3 runs 13 residues. The ends were cut back, 6 bases at V and 1 base at J, with 9 bases in the middle. In germline, CDR1 is LGHDT, CDR2 YNNKEL (reference sequence). CDR3 in amino acids: CASRMGGNTEAFF. In DNA form, the CDR3 reads TGTGCCAGCAGGATGGGGGGGAACACTGAAGCTTTCTTT.

The chain carries TRBV6-6 and TRBJ1-1, with D unclear. Trimming took off 4 bases at V and 5 bases at J, with 14 bases between the two ends. CDR3 length: 14 amino acids. From germline, CDR1 is MNHNY and CDR2 SVGAGI (reference sequence). CDR3 sequence reads: CASSSPEGGTEAFF. CDR3 nucleotide sequence: TGTGCCAGCAGTTCCCCGGAGGGTGGGACTGAAGCTTTCTTT.

The chain links TRBV12-3 or TRBV12-4 to TRBJ2-2, with a tentative D call TRBD2 (5 bases). V shed 6 bases and J shed 6 bases, with 5 bases lying between them. The CDR3 runs 11 residues. The CDR3 loop reads CASREAGELFF. CDR3 nucleotide sequence: TGTGCCAGCAGGGAGGCCGGGGAGCTGTTTTTT.

The table lists this clonotype with a few counts. The chain has TRBV18 and TRBJ1-5; perhaps TRBD1 as D (5 bases). Germline assignment: CDR1 KGHSH and CDR2 LQKENI. This CDR3 has 16 residues. V lost 2 bases, J lost 1 base, and 12 bases lay in between. CDR3 in DNA: TGTGCCAGCTCACCAGGGGTAGGGGAGAGCAATCAGCCCCAGCATTTT. This gives the protein CASSPGVGESNQPQHF. Full variable domain (remainder filled in from reference TRBV18 and TRBJ1-5): NAGVMQNPRHLVRRRGQEARLRCSPMKGHSHVYWYRQLPEEGLKFMVYLQKENIIDESGMPKERFSAEFPKEGPSILRIQQVVRGDSAAYFCASSPGVGESNQPQHFGDGTRLSIL.

In this sample, this clonotype turned up a few times. This chain uses TRBV18 with TRBJ1-4, with a weak D call TRBD1 (5 bases). The length of the CDR3 is 16 residues. Germline lookup yields CDR1 KGHSH and CDR2 LQKENI. V lost 6 bases and J 5 bases, leaving 19 bases between the germline ends. The CDR3 region has the DNA TGTGCCAGCTCGTCCCTCCTGGCCAGGGTGAATGAAAAACTGTTTTTT. Protein product: CASSSLLARVNEKLFF.

This clonotype was observed at least ten times. The chain employs TRBV6-5 and TRBJ1-4; D gene ambiguous. The CDR3 runs 13 residues. In germline, CDR1 is MNHEY, CDR2 SVGAGI. The V gene lost 4 bases and the J gene lost 7 bases, with 10 bases spanning the gap. CDR3 in DNA: TGTGCCAGCAGTTCCCCGGGAACTGAAAAACTGTTTTTT. Encoded protein: CASSSPGTEKLFF.

This clonotype was counted a few times. This chain connects TRBV5-4 to TRBJ2-2; unclear D gene. The germline V and J ends were trimmed by 3 bases and 6 bases, with 9 bases remaining between them. The CDR3 runs to 13 residues. Germline-derived CDR1 and CDR2 are SGHNT and YYREEE (reference sequence). CDR3 amino acids: CASSSTRAGELFF. The CDR3 region has the DNA TGTGCCAGCAGCTCGACAAGAGCCGGGGAGCTGTTTTTT.

The V and J genes are TRBV20-1 and TRBJ2-5; maybe TRBD1 (5 bases). Trimming took 0 bases from V and 2 from J, leaving 13 bases between them. The CDR3 is 15 amino acids. Per germline, CDR1 DFQATT and CDR2 SNEGSKA (reference sequence). CDR3 sequence reads: CSARDFTGPQETQYF. CDR3 DNA sequence: TGCAGTGCTAGAGATTTCACAGGACCTCAAGAGACCCAGTACTTC.